This T cell receptor (beta chain) was sequenced during a study of blood T cell repertoires in COVID-19. Generated by immunoSEQ multiplex PCR, the TCRdb table keeps only in-frame clones and is missing some. The data contain about 180,000 clones, roughly 84% of them singletons. CDR1 KGHSH and CDR2 LQKENI come from the germline V gene. V lost 0 bases to trimming and J lost 3 bases; unmatched junction nucleotides: 3. There are 15 residues in the CDR3. Sequences were obtained from PBMCs or T cells enriched from blood (not recorded which). This receptor was obtained from a man in his forties or fifties who had recovered from COVID-19. The J gene is TRBJ2-7, the V gene TRBV18; 9 bases agree with TRBD2. The CDR3 protein is CASSPPERGVYEQYF. The CDR3, as DNA: TGTGCCAGCTCACCACCGGAGCGGGGGGTCTACGAGCAGTACTTC. The variable domain in full, with the rest retrieved from reference TRBV18 and TRBJ2-7, is NAGVMQNPRHLVRRRGQEARLRCSPMKGHSHVYWYRQLPEEGLKFMVYLQKENIIDESGMPKERFSAEFPKEGPSILRIQQVVRGDSAAYFCASSPPERGVYEQYFGPGTRLTVT.